These 7 T cell receptor beta chains share one sample of origin, sequenced in a study of OX40 agonist ivuxolimab in advanced cancers. Libraries were prepared by immunoSEQ multiplex PCR; TCRdb keeps only in-frame clonotypes and omits some of them. Seen here are roughly 72,000 clones, approximately 89% observed once, and the top ten hold roughly an eighth. This specimen was CD4+ or CD8+ T cells sorted from blood, taken in a trial of the OX40 agonist ivuxolimab. The receptors here all came from an adult with an advanced solid tumor such as melanoma, head and neck, liver or kidney cancer.

The chain links TRBV19 to TRBJ2-7, with 7 bases aligning to TRBD1. Germline CDR1 is LNHDA and CDR2 is SQIVND (reference sequence). The length of the CDR3 is 17 residues. The V segment lost 5 bases and the J segment 9 bases; nucleotides outside the gene matches: 22. The chain's CDR3 is CASSSSWTGSSGPGQYF. The CDR3 DNA is TGTGCCAGTAGTTCCTCATGGACAGGATCATCGGGTCCCGGGCAGTACTTC.

CDR3 amino acids: CASSWGRSNQPQHF. CDR3 sequence (DNA): TGTGCCAGCAGTTGGGGACGGAGCAATCAGCCCCAGCATTTT. The V gene is TRBV6-6, the J gene TRBJ1-5; perhaps TRBD1 as D (5 bases). This CDR3 spans 14 amino acids. Per germline, CDR1 MNHNY and CDR2 SVGAGI (reference sequence). The ends were cut back, 4 bases at V and 1 base at J, with 8 bases in the middle.

The V and J genes are TRBV19 and TRBJ1-1; D gene ambiguous. The CDR3 runs to 15 residues. Per germline, CDR1 LNHDA and CDR2 SQIVND (reference sequence). Trimming cost V 2 bases and J 2 bases, with 12 bases left between them. CDR3 sequence: CASSINGGDNTEAFF. CDR3 DNA: TGTGCCAGTAGTATAAACGGTGGGGATAACACTGAAGCTTTCTTT.

CDR3 nucleotide sequence: TGTGCCAGCAGCTTAAATCCCAGGGGTACAGATACGCAGTATTTT. This encodes CASSLNPRGTDTQYF. The V gene is TRBV7-3, the J gene TRBJ2-3, with D perhaps TRBD1 (6 bases). Germline V gene sequence: CDR1 SGHTA, CDR2 FQGTGA. CDR3 length equals 15 residues. Trimming took 1 base from V and 3 from J, leaving 11 bases between them.

J is TRBJ2-5 and V is TRBV6-1; 7 nucleotides match TRBD2. The CDR3 length is 14 residues. Germline lookup yields CDR1 MNHNS and CDR2 SASEGT. V was clipped by 3 bases and J by 2 bases; unmatched bases: 3. CDR3: CASSDGGGQETQYF. The CDR3 region has the DNA TGTGCCAGCAGTGACGGCGGGGGACAAGAGACCCAGTACTTC.

This rearrangement joins TRBV6-1 to TRBJ2-5; D is perhaps TRBD1 or TRBD2 (5 bases each). This CDR3 contains 14 residues. From germline, CDR1 is MNHNS and CDR2 SASEGT. The ends were cut back, 5 bases at V and 3 bases at J, with 13 bases in the middle. CDR3 sequence reads: CASSSSGREETQYF. DNA for the CDR3: TGTGCCAGCAGTTCCTCGGGACGGGAAGAGACCCAGTACTTC.

This chain uses TRBV7-9 with TRBJ2-3; the D is unclear. The CDR3 spans 14 residues. V was pared by 3 bases and J by 0 bases, with 7 bases between. Germline CDR1 is SEHNR and CDR2 is FQNEAQ (reference sequence). This chain's CDR3 is CASSLNPSTDTQYF. CDR3 in DNA: TGTGCCAGCAGCTTGAACCCCAGCACAGATACGCAGTATTTT. The whole variable domain, remainder taken from reference TRBV7-9 and TRBJ2-3, is DTGVSQNPRHKITKRGQNVTFRCDPISEHNRLYWYRQTLGQGPEFLTYFQNEAQLEKSRLLSDRFSAERPKGSFSTLEIQRTEQGDSAMYLCASSLNPSTDTQYFGPGTRLTVL.